Below are 15 T cell receptor beta chains sequenced from a single sample in a study of human T cells and chemical hapten exposure (dated by TCRdb to the early 2020s). Read against the paper, the sample's time point label means: pre-sensitization, week 0. The sample's treatment or condition label is to be understood as: therapeutic diphenylcyclopropenone sensitization with weekly scalp DPC. Library preparation used RACE. TCRdb records NextSeq 500 as the sequencer. Using fastp trimming at Q25 and MiXCR clonotype assembly, TCRdb reanalyzed the public sequencing data and kept in-frame beta chains. Under each unique CDR3 protein, matching rows form one entry showing the most common genes and DNA. In this sample the table shows a few hundred thousand distinct CDR3 sequences, about 5% of which occur a single time. The ten largest account for about 8.7% of the sample. Sample: whole blood, taken in connection with sensitization to the hapten diphenylcyclopropenone (DPC). The source of these receptors is a woman younger than 30 with alopecia areata. Some clones in this sample may be carry-over from other donors' samples.

V usage is TRBV10-3 and J usage is TRBJ2-1; TRBD2 aligns across 9 bases. V shed 10 bases, J shed 8 bases, and the junction held 9 bases outside the gene matches. CDR1 and CDR2 (germline): ENHRY, SYGVKD. This CDR3 is 13 amino acids long. The CDR3 is CATGSGGIDEQFF. CDR3 nucleotide sequence: TGTGCCACCGGTAGCGGGGGTATCGATGAGCAGTTCTTC.

V and J are TRBV27 and TRBJ2-2, with unresolved D. The V end lost 5 bases, the J end lost 5 bases, and 18 bases lay between the germline ends. CDR3 length: 16 amino acids. From germline, CDR1 is MNHEY and CDR2 SMNVEV (reference sequence). The CDR3 bases are TGTGCCAGCAGTCCCATGGGTCGGTCAGCAACCGGGGAGCTGTTTTTT. Translated: CASSPMGRSATGELFF.

This clonotype came up a few times. The gene calls are TRBV10-3 and TRBJ1-6; no clear D gene. V shed 6 bases and J shed 9 bases, with 9 bases lying between them. Germline CDR1 ENHRY, CDR2 SYGVKD. The CDR3 has 12 amino acids. This chain's CDR3 is CAIRPEGSPLHF. The DNA for the CDR3 is TGTGCCATCAGACCAGAGGGTTCACCCCTCCACTTT.

The sample holds many counts of this clonotype. The chain carries TRBV5-1 and TRBJ1-2; D remains ambiguous. The germline V gene encodes CDR1 SGHRS and CDR2 YFSETQ. The CDR3 consists of 14 residues. V lost 5 bases to trimming and J lost 0 bases, with 11 bases between them. CDR3 loop: CASSVGGSNYGYTF. CDR3 nucleotides: TGCGCCAGCAGTGTAGGAGGGTCTAACTATGGCTACACCTTC.

This clonotype was seen more than once but under ten times. The J gene is TRBJ2-3, the V gene TRBV20-1; TRBD2 aligns across 14 bases. Germline V gene lookup returns CDR1 DFQATT and CDR2 SNEGSKA (reference sequence). The CDR3 runs 15 residues. V trimming: 6 bases; J trimming: 4 bases; junction bases outside the gene matches: 6. CDR3 DNA: TGCAGTGCCACGACTAGCGGGGGGGCCGCAGATACGCAGTATTTT. Its protein product is CSATTSGGAADTQYF.

The sample holds many counts of this clonotype. This chain links TRBV29-1 with TRBJ1-1, with D maybe TRBD1 (6 bases). The CDR3 runs 12 residues. V dropped 8 bases and J dropped 3 bases, with 13 bases sitting between them. Germline V gene data show CDR1 as SQVTM and CDR2 as ANQGSEA. The CDR3 is CSLEGGDTEAFF. The CDR3 DNA reads TGCAGCCTGGAGGGGGGAGACACTGAAGCTTTCTTT. Full variable domain (rest looked up from reference TRBV29-1 and TRBJ1-1): SAVISQKPSRDICQRGTSLTIQCQVDSQVTMMFWYRQQPGQSLTLIATANQGSEATYESGFVIDKFPISRPNLTFSTLTVSNMSPEDSSIYLCSLEGGDTEAFFGQGTRLTVV.

This clonotype has more than one count but fewer than ten. The V and J genes are TRBV15 and TRBJ1-3; possibly TRBD1 for D (5 bases). The CDR3 contains 19 residues. Germline loops: CDR1 LNHNV, CDR2 YYDKDF (reference sequence). V gave up 0 bases and J gave up 2 bases, with 20 bases separating them. The chain's CDR3 is CATSRDRVGWGDAGNTIYF. CDR3 coding DNA: TGTGCCACCAGCAGAGATCGCGTTGGTTGGGGGGATGCTGGAAACACCATATATTTT.

The rearrangement joins TRBV7-9 to TRBJ2-7; D gene uncertain. V lost 0 bases to trimming and J lost 6 bases, with 6 bases between them. The CDR3 is 12 residues long. The germline V gene encodes CDR1 SEHNR and CDR2 FQNEAQ (reference sequence). The CDR3 is CASSLAGTEQYF. DNA of the CDR3: TGTGCCAGCAGCTTAGCGGGTACCGAGCAGTACTTC. Filled out from reference TRBV7-9 and TRBJ2-7, the complete variable domain reads DTGVSQNPRHKITKRGQNVTFRCDPISEHNRLYWYRQTLGQGPEFLTYFQNEAQLEKSRLLSDRFSAERPKGSFSTLEIQRTEQGDSAMYLCASSLAGTEQYFGPGTRLTVT.

DNA for the CDR3: TGCGCCAGCAGCCTCCGAAGCGATCGAGGTCAGCCCCAGCATTTT. Its protein is CASSLRSDRGQPQHF. This chain uses TRBV4-3 with TRBJ1-5; D unclear. The V end was cut by 4 bases, the J end by 6 bases, with 16 bases between. From germline, CDR1 is LGHNA and CDR2 YSLEER. The CDR3 has 15 amino acids.

This clonotype was observed many times. The CDR3 DNA follows: TGTGCCAGCAGCCAAGATGGGCTAGGCAACACCGGGGAGCTGTTTTTT. Translation: CASSQDGLGNTGELFF. The chain couples TRBV3-1 to TRBJ2-2, with unresolved D. Germline CDR1 and CDR2: LGHDT and YNNKEL (reference sequence). CDR3 length equals 16 residues. The V end was cut by 0 bases, the J end by 2 bases, with 10 bases between. Complete variable domain (other parts from reference TRBV3-1 and TRBJ2-2): DTAVSQTPKYLVTQMGNDKSIKCEQNLGHDTMYWYKQDSKKFLKIMFSYNNKELIINETVPNRFSPKSPDKAHLNLHINSLELGDSAVYFCASSQDGLGNTGELFFGEGSRLTVL.

There are many counts of this clonotype. The chain has TRBV6-5 and TRBJ2-7; D call uncertain. CDR1 is MNHEY, CDR2 SVGAGI, per germline. CDR3 length: 11 residues. Trimming took 2 bases from V and 2 from J, leaving 1 base between them. CDR3 residues: CASSYAYEQYF. The CDR3 nucleotides read TGTGCCAGCAGTTACGCCTACGAGCAGTACTTC.

CDR3 bases: TGCGCCAGCAGCCAGTTTAGCGGGGGGCCGTCCTACGAGCAGTACTTC. It specifies CASSQFSGGPSYEQYF. The chain links TRBV4-1 to TRBJ2-7, with 10 bases that match TRBD2. The CDR3 totals 16 residues. The junction had 6 bases not matched to a gene; V was cut back by 3 bases and J by 1 base. Germline CDR1 reads MGHRA; CDR2 reads YSYEKL.

This clonotype occurred many times. The chain has TRBV5-4 and TRBJ1-4; D unclear. Germline CDR1 reads SGHNT; CDR2 reads YYREEE (reference sequence). V gave up 5 bases and J gave up 3 bases, with 8 bases separating them. The CDR3 extends over 13 amino acids. DNA of the CDR3: TGTGCCAGCAGTAATGGACCTAATGAAAAACTGTTTTTT. It is translated as CASSNGPNEKLFF.

This clonotype was found a few times. V usage is TRBV7-2 and J usage is TRBJ2-5; 13 bases line up with TRBD2. The CDR3 covers 17 residues. Germline assignment: CDR1 SGHTA and CDR2 FQGNSA. The V gene end was trimmed by 3 bases and the J gene end by 9 bases; junction bases not matched to a gene: 13. CDR3 loop: CASSLKRLAGGAIPQYF. As DNA, the CDR3 is TGTGCCAGCAGCTTGAAGCGACTAGCGGGGGGTGCAATTCCCCAGTACTTC.

Many counts were recorded for this clonotype. The chain recombines TRBV20-1 with TRBJ2-7; no clear D gene. This CDR3 comprises 14 residues. Germline assignment: CDR1 DFQATT and CDR2 SNEGSKA (reference sequence). V lost 1 base to trimming and J lost 0 bases, with 10 bases between them. Written as DNA, the CDR3 is TGCAGTGCTAGAGTGGAAAGCCTCTCCTACGAGCAGTACTTC. Translating gives CSARVESLSYEQYF.